Shown below are 25 T cell receptor beta chains from a single sample sequenced in a study of control samples from healthy donors and cancer patients. Libraries were prepared by immunoSEQ multiplex PCR; TCRdb keeps only in-frame clonotypes and omits some of them. The table records under 450,000 clones, around 90% of them present only once. Material: PBMCs. The source of these receptors is a man in his forties with head and neck cancer.

The V gene is TRBV6-5, the J gene TRBJ2-3, with 8 bases aligning to TRBD1. Germline assignment: CDR1 MNHEY and CDR2 SVGAGI. CDR3 length equals 16 residues. The V segment lost 2 bases and the J segment 4 bases; nucleotides outside the gene matches: 8. CDR3 coding DNA: TGTGCCAGCAGTTACGATAGGACAGGGCGGGCAGATACGCAGTATTTT. It yields the protein CASSYDRTGRADTQYF.

The rearrangement uses TRBV11-3 and TRBJ2-7; maybe TRBD2 (5 bases). Germline V CDR1 and CDR2: SGHNT, YENEEA. The CDR3 contains 16 residues. Deletions cut 1 base from V and 1 base from J, with 14 bases between. Here the CDR3 reads CASSLGGTGKSYEQYF. The CDR3 DNA reads TGTGCCAGCAGCTTAGGCGGCACGGGAAAGTCCTACGAGCAGTACTTC.

The chain uses TRBV5-1 and TRBJ2-7, with 11 bases identical to TRBD1. The CDR3 covers 15 residues. The J segment lost 3 bases and the V segment lost 4 bases, leaving 6 bases of the junction unmatched. Germline CDR1 is SGHRS and CDR2 is YFSETQ. The CDR3 DNA is TGCGCCAGCAGCGCCTGGACAGGGGGCCTCTACGAGCAGTACTTC. Its translation is CASSAWTGGLYEQYF.

A few counts support this clone. This chain connects TRBV6-2 or TRBV6-3 to TRBJ1-6; D may be TRBD1 (5 bases). CDR3 length equals 15 residues. V lost 2 bases and J 9 bases, leaving 14 bases between the germline ends. The germline V gene has CDR1 MNHEY and CDR2 SVGEGT. The DNA for the CDR3 is TGTGCCAGCAGTTACATAGGGACGGATACTTCACCCCTCCACTTT. Its translation is CASSYIGTDTSPLHF.

V usage is TRBV18 and J usage is TRBJ2-2; tentatively, D is TRBD1 (5 bases). Trimming removed 2 bases at V and 6 bases at J, with 13 bases between. There are 15 residues in the CDR3. CDR1 and CDR2 (germline): KGHSH, LQKENI. Here the CDR3 DNA reads TGTGCCAGCTCACCAAACGTAGGGGCATCCGGGGAGCTGTTTTTT. This translates into CASSPNVGASGELFF.

The chain employs TRBV27 and TRBJ2-7, with 7 bases lining up with TRBD2. The CDR3 is made up of 15 amino acids. Germline V gene lookup returns CDR1 MNHEY and CDR2 SMNVEV (reference sequence). Germline trimming cut 6 bases from V and 5 bases from J; bases unmatched to any gene: 13. Written as DNA, the CDR3 is TGTGCCAGCAGGCCGACTAGCCGAAATCTAAACGAGCAGTACTTC. It translates to CASRPTSRNLNEQYF.

Only a few counts were recorded for this clone. The chain combines TRBV3-1 (or the pseudogene TRBV3-2) with TRBJ2-7; perhaps TRBD1 as D (6 bases). Trimming shortened V by 1 base and J by 2 bases, and 12 bases separated the two germline ends. The CDR3 runs to 15 residues. CDR1 LGHDT and CDR2 YNNKEL come from the germline V gene (reference sequence). The CDR3 sequence is CASSQVGQAPYEQYF. Written as DNA, the CDR3 is TGTGCCAGCAGCCAAGTGGGACAAGCCCCCTACGAGCAGTACTTC.

The chain uses TRBV7-9 and TRBJ2-7, with D hard to call. The germline CDR1 and CDR2 sequences are SEHNR and FQNEAQ (reference sequence). V was pared by 0 bases and J by 5 bases, with 11 bases between. This CDR3 contains 14 residues. The CDR3 loop reads CASSLAYGPNEQYF. The DNA of the CDR3 is TGTGCCAGCAGCTTAGCTTACGGACCCAACGAGCAGTACTTC.

The CDR3: CATGLAGENERQFF. CDR3 nucleotides: TGTGCCACTGGTCTAGCGGGGGAGAATGAGCGGCAGTTCTTC. V gene TRBV10-3 combines with J gene TRBJ2-1, with 10 bases fitting TRBD2. Germline assignment: CDR1 ENHRY and CDR2 SYGVKD. J lost 12 bases, V lost 10 bases, and 15 bases had no gene match. The length of the CDR3 is 14 residues.

The chain recombines TRBV5-8 with TRBJ1-1, with TRBD1 matching 9 bases. The J segment lost 0 bases and the V segment lost 4 bases, leaving 10 bases of the junction unmatched. The CDR3 runs to 17 residues. Per the germline V gene, CDR1 is SGHTS and CDR2 is YDEGEE. Here the CDR3 reads CASSPRTGDRVNTEAFF. In nucleotides, the CDR3 is TGTGCCAGCAGCCCGCGGACAGGGGACCGCGTGAACACTGAAGCTTTCTTT.

The V gene is TRBV5-1, the J gene TRBJ2-7, with TRBD1 matching 9 bases. The germline V gene has CDR1 SGHRS and CDR2 YFSETQ. J gave up 3 bases and V 4 bases, and 5 bases lay outside the gene matches. The CDR3 totals 14 residues. The CDR3 DNA reads as TGCGCCAGCAGCGGAGGGACAGGGCTCTACGAGCAGTACTTC. It specifies CASSGGTGLYEQYF. The complete variable domain, with remaining parts taken from reference TRBV5-1 and TRBJ2-7, reads KAGVTQTPRYLIKTRGQQVTLSCSPISGHRSVSWYQQTPGQGLQFLFEYFSETQRNKGNFPGRFSGRQFSNSRSEMNVSTLELGDSALYLCASSGGTGLYEQYFGPGTRLTVT.

V gene TRBV3-1 (or the pseudogene TRBV3-2) combines with J gene TRBJ2-7; possible D gene TRBD1, 6 bases. Germline V gives CDR1 LGHDT, CDR2 YNNKEL (reference sequence). CDR3 length: 16 residues. Trimming took off 3 bases at V and 3 bases at J, with 18 bases between the two ends. CDR3 residues: CASSQRGGARHYEQYF. Here the CDR3 DNA reads TGTGCCAGCAGCCAGAGAGGGGGAGCACGACACTACGAGCAGTACTTC.

This clone has just one count. The V gene is TRBV9, the J gene TRBJ1-3; 11 bases line up with TRBD1. The CDR3 consists of 16 residues. CDR1 is SGDLS, CDR2 YYNGEE, per germline. V shed 0 bases, J shed 3 bases, and the junction held 2 bases outside the gene matches. This chain's CDR3 is CASSVGGQGVGNTIYF. DNA of the CDR3: TGTGCCAGCAGCGTAGGGGGACAGGGGGTTGGAAACACCATATATTTT.

J is TRBJ2-1 and V is TRBV19; 11 nucleotides agree with TRBD2. Germline assignment: CDR1 LNHDA and CDR2 SQIVND (reference sequence). The J segment lost 8 bases and the V segment lost 6 bases, leaving 6 bases of the junction unmatched. This CDR3 is 14 amino acids long. The CDR3 sequence: CASSKLAGADEQFF. The CDR3 nucleotides are TGTGCCAGTAGCAAACTAGCGGGAGCCGATGAGCAGTTCTTC.

V gene TRBV7-2 combines with J gene TRBJ2-3; perhaps TRBD2 as D (6 bases). Germline values: CDR1 SGHTA, CDR2 FQGNSA. V was pared by 2 bases and J by 0 bases, with 9 bases between. This CDR3 has 15 residues. The CDR3 is CASSLSGTSTDTQYF. DNA of the CDR3: TGTGCCAGCAGCTTATCCGGGACTAGCACAGATACGCAGTATTTT.

The V gene is TRBV29-1, the J gene TRBJ2-2, with TRBD1 matching 8 bases. Germline CDR1 and CDR2: SQVTM and ANQGSEA. The CDR3 loop spans 16 amino acids. The V segment lost 7 bases and the J segment 3 bases; nucleotides outside the gene matches: 13. The CDR3 bases are TGCAGCGCAGAAACTACGGACAGGGCGGACACCGGGGAGCTGTTTTTT. Its protein product is CSAETTDRADTGELFF.

This rearrangement joins TRBV7-9 to TRBJ1-4; D is undetermined. V was pared by 1 base and J by 10 bases, with 7 bases between. The germline V gene has CDR1 SEHNR and CDR2 FQNEAQ (reference sequence). CDR3 size: 12 residues. In DNA form, the CDR3 reads TGTGCCAGCAGCTTAGACCGGGGAAAACTGTTTTTT. Its protein product is CASSLDRGKLFF.

The rearrangement joins TRBV27 to TRBJ2-5, with 11 bases identical to TRBD1. Looked up from germline, CDR1 is MNHEY and CDR2 is SMNVEV (reference sequence). The CDR3 contains 17 residues. V trimming: 6 bases; J trimming: 3 bases; junction bases outside the gene matches: 12. The CDR3 region is CASSPYRGTGGEETQYF. The CDR3 region has the DNA TGTGCCAGCAGCCCCTATCGCGGGACAGGGGGGGAAGAGACCCAGTACTTC.

V and J are TRBV7-2 and TRBJ2-7; 10 nucleotides agree with TRBD2. Germline-derived CDR1 and CDR2 are SGHTA and FQGNSA. The CDR3 is made up of 18 amino acids. The trim removed 0 bases at V and 0 bases at J, leaving 8 bases unmatched. The CDR3 protein is CASSLAPSGGSLSYEQYF. As DNA, the CDR3 is TGTGCCAGCAGCTTAGCCCCTAGCGGGGGCTCTCTCTCCTACGAGCAGTACTTC.

The rearrangement joins TRBV9 to TRBJ2-1, with 9 bases matching TRBD2. The CDR3 is 16 amino acids. With 0 bases clipped from V and 5 bases from J, the junction kept 6 bases outside the gene matches. Germline V lookup: CDR1 SGDLS, CDR2 YYNGEE. In nucleotides, the CDR3 is TGTGCCAGCAGCGTAGTGGTAGCGGGAGCCAACAATGAGCAGTTCTTC. Translating gives CASSVVVAGANNEQFF.

V and J are TRBV13 and TRBJ2-5; D is unresolved. Germline V gene lookup returns CDR1 PRHDT and CDR2 FYEKMQ (reference sequence). The CDR3 covers 14 residues. V shed 4 bases and J shed 0 bases, with 9 bases lying between them. The CDR3 protein is CASSSELHQETQYF. The CDR3 coding sequence is TGTGCCAGCAGCTCCGAACTCCACCAAGAGACCCAGTACTTC.

This sequence joins TRBV28 and TRBJ1-5, with D perhaps TRBD1 (6 bases). Trimming removed 8 bases at V and 0 bases at J, with 14 bases between. The length of the CDR3 is 15 residues. Germline V gene lookup returns CDR1 MDHEN and CDR2 SYDVKM. The CDR3 nucleotides read TGTGCCAGCGCCCCGGGACAATATAGCAATCAGCCCCAGCATTTT. Its translation: CASAPGQYSNQPQHF.

V usage is TRBV7-8 and J usage is TRBJ2-7; TRBD2 matches at 10 bases. Germline trimming cut 2 bases from V and 2 bases from J; bases unmatched to any gene: 0. This CDR3 spans 14 amino acids. Germline V gives CDR1 SGHVS, CDR2 FQNEAQ. CDR3 coding DNA: TGTGCCAGCAGCTTACTAGCGGGAGCCTACGAGCAGTACTTC. Protein product: CASSLLAGAYEQYF.

The chain uses TRBV28 and TRBJ2-2; D might be TRBD1 (6 bases). V was clipped by 7 bases and J by 1 base, with 13 bases between them. CDR3 length: 15 amino acids. The germline V gene encodes CDR1 MDHEN and CDR2 SYDVKM. In nucleotides, the CDR3 is TGTGCCAGCATAAAAGGGGGATGGAACACCGGGGAGCTGTTTTTT. Amino acids: CASIKGGWNTGELFF. Variable domain in full (rest from reference TRBV28 and TRBJ2-2): DVKVTQSSRYLVKRTGEKVFLECVQDMDHENMFWYRQDPGLGLRLIYFSYDVKMKEKGDIPEGYSVSREKKERFSLILESASTNQTSMYLCASIKGGWNTGELFFGEGSRLTVL.

Only a few counts were recorded for this clone. The genes are TRBV30 and TRBJ1-3; D is possibly TRBD1 (5 bases). With 2 bases removed from V and 0 bases from J, the gap between germline ends came to 14 bases. The CDR3 totals 16 residues. Germline CDR1 is GTSNPN and CDR2 is SVGIG (reference sequence). The CDR3 DNA reads as TGTGCCTGGAGTTACCTTTCAGGGAGCTCTGGAAACACCATATATTTT. Translation: CAWSYLSGSSGNTIYF.